This TCR beta chain was profiled in a study of OX40 agonist ivuxolimab in advanced cancers. About this clone: The identical CDR3 is also encoded by other nucleotide sequences in the sample.

Only in-frame clones appear in the TCRdb table, and some are missing; sequencing was by immunoSEQ multiplex PCR. Of tens of thousands of clones in the sample, 94% are singletons; the top ten hold approximately 12%. This specimen was CD4+ or CD8+ T cells sorted from blood, taken in a trial of the OX40 agonist ivuxolimab. The origin of this receptor is an adult with an advanced solid tumor such as melanoma, head and neck, liver or kidney cancer.

The CDR3 loop reads CASSLRLAVNTGELFF. CDR3 in DNA: TGTGCCAGCAGTTTAAGGCTAGCGGTTAACACCGGGGAGCTGTTTTTT. The genes are TRBV28 and TRBJ2-2, with 7 bases matching TRBD2. The CDR3 is made up of 16 amino acids. V shed 2 bases, J shed 2 bases, and the junction held 5 bases outside the gene matches. Germline lookup yields CDR1 MDHEN and CDR2 SYDVKM.